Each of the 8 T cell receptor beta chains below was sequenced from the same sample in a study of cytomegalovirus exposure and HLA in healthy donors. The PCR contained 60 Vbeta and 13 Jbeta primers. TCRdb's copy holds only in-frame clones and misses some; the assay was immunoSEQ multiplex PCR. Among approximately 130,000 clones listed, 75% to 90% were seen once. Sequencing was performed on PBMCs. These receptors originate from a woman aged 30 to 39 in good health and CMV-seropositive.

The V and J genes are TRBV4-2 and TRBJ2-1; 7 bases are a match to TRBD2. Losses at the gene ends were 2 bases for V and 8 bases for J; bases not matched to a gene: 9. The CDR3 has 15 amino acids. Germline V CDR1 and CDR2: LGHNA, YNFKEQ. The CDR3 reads CASSQREGLRDEQFF. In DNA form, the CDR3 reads TGTGCCAGCAGCCAAAGGGAGGGGTTGAGGGATGAGCAGTTCTTC.

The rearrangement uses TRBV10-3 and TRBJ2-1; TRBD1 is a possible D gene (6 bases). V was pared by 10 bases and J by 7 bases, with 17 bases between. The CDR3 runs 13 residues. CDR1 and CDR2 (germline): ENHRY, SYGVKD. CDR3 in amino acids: CATRQQGSNEQFF. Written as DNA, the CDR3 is TGTGCCACCCGGCAGCAGGGGTCTAATGAGCAGTTCTTC.

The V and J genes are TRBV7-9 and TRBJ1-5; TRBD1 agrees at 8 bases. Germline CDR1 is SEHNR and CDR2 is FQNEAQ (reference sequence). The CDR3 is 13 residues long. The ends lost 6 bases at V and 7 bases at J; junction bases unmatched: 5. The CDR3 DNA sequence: TGTGCCAGCAGTTTACAGGGGGTACAGCCCCAGCATTTT. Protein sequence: CASSLQGVQPQHF.

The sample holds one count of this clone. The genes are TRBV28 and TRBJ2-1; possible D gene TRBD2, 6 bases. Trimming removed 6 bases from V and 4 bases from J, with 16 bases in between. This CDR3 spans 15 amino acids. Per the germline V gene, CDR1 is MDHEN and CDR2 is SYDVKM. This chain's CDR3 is CASRAGTVGYNEQFF. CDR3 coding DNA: TGTGCCAGCAGGGCCGGGACTGTCGGGTACAATGAGCAGTTCTTC.

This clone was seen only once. The CDR3 here is CATGLGGEDQPQHF. Here the CDR3 DNA reads TGTGCCACTGGGCTTGGGGGCGAGGATCAGCCCCAGCATTTT. V and J are TRBV6-5 and TRBJ1-5, with D possibly being TRBD1 (6 bases). V was clipped by 10 bases and J by 5 bases, with 18 bases between them. The CDR3 has 14 residues. From germline, CDR1 is MNHEY and CDR2 SVGAGI.

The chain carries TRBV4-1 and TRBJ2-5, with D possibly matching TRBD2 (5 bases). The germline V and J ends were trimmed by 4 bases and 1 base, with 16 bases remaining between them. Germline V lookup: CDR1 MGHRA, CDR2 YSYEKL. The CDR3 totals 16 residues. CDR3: CASSRTPPTSQETQYF. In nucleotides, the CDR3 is TGCGCCAGCAGCCGTACCCCACCCACTAGCCAAGAGACCCAGTACTTC.

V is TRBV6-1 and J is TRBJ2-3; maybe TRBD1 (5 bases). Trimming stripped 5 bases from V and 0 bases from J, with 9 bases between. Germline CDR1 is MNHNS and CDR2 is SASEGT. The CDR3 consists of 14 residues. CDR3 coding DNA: TGTGCCAGCAGTTCGGACACGAGCACAGATACGCAGTATTTT. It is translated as CASSSDTSTDTQYF.

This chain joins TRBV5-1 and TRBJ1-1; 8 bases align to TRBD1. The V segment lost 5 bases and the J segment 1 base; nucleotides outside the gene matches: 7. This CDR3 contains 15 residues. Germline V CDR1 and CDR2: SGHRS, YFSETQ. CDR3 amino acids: CASSLPTGANTEAFF. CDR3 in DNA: TGCGCCAGCAGTCTACCGACAGGGGCGAACACTGAAGCTTTCTTT.